This entry lists 21 T cell receptor beta chains sequenced from one sample in a study of T cells in localized non-small cell lung cancer. Generated by immunoSEQ multiplex PCR, the TCRdb table keeps only in-frame clones and is missing some. The sample yields around 16,000 clones, over 75% seen once. The material was peripheral blood, obtained before any cancer treatment. These receptors came from a male donor older than 55 with stage I lung adenocarcinoma.

This clone was seen a single time. The V gene is TRBV6-1, the J gene TRBJ2-2; possible D gene TRBD1, 5 bases. The CDR3 runs 13 residues. Trimming stripped 6 bases from V and 4 bases from J, with 9 bases between. Germline CDR1 and CDR2: MNHNS and SASEGT. For the CDR3, the DNA is TGTGCCAGCAGAGCAGGGTCCACCGGGGAGCTGTTTTTT. It yields the protein CASRAGSTGELFF.

This chain links TRBV11-2 with TRBJ1-6; perhaps TRBD1 as D (6 bases). Germline lookup yields CDR1 SGHAT and CDR2 FQNNGV. The CDR3 contains 15 residues. The V end was cut by 1 base, the J end by 10 bases, with 14 bases between. The DNA for the CDR3 is TGTGCCAGCAGCTTAGGAGACAGGCGCAGGTCACCCCTCCACTTT. This gives the protein CASSLGDRRRSPLHF.

J is TRBJ2-1 and V is TRBV19; no definite D call. This CDR3 region has 13 residues. From germline, CDR1 is LNHDA and CDR2 SQIVND (reference sequence). V was shortened by 3 bases and J by 6 bases, with 9 bases between the two germline ends. The CDR3 sequence is CASSIGPLNEQFF. The DNA for the CDR3 is TGTGCCAGTAGTATCGGGCCCCTCAATGAGCAGTTCTTC.

The V and J genes are TRBV7-2 and TRBJ2-2; the D gene is possibly TRBD1 (6 bases). Germline CDR1 SGHTA, CDR2 FQGNSA. The CDR3 extends over 13 amino acids. The ends were cut back, 2 bases at V and 6 bases at J, with 7 bases in the middle. The DNA for the CDR3 is TGTGCCAGCAGCTTACAGGGGTCCGGGGAGCTGTTTTTT. Its protein product is CASSLQGSGELFF. Together with reference TRBV7-2 and TRBJ2-2, the CDR3 gives the full variable domain: GAGVSQSPSNKVTEKGKDVELRCDPISGHTALYWYRQSLGQGLEFLIYFQGNSAPDKSGLPSDRFSAERTGGSVSTLTIQRTQQEDSAVYLCASSLQGSGELFFGEGSRLTVL.

This clone has a handful of counts. The rearrangement joins TRBV5-4 to TRBJ2-1, with D uncertain. Germline assignment: CDR1 SGHNT and CDR2 YYREEE (reference sequence). This CDR3 is 15 amino acids long. Trimming cost V 4 bases and J 0 bases, with 11 bases left between them. For the CDR3, the DNA is TGTGCCAGCAGCGTCGGTTGGGGCTCCTACAATGAGCAGTTCTTC. Amino acids: CASSVGWGSYNEQFF. Combining the CDR3 with reference TRBV5-4 and TRBJ2-1 gives the whole variable domain ETGVTQSPTHLIKTRGQQVTLRCSSQSGHNTVSWYQQALGQGPQFIFQYYREEENGRGNFPPRFSGLQFPNYSSELNVNALELDDSALYLCASSVGWGSYNEQFFGPGTRLTVL.

V is TRBV7-6 and J is TRBJ2-3, with 11 bases aligning to TRBD2. Germline CDR1 reads SGHVS; CDR2 reads FNYEAQ. Trimming removed 1 base from V and 3 bases from J; junction bases left unmatched: 6. CDR3 length equals 17 residues. Here the CDR3 reads CASSLEISGGATDTQYF. The CDR3 DNA sequence: TGTGCCAGCAGCTTAGAGATTAGCGGGGGGGCTACAGATACGCAGTATTTT.

The gene calls are TRBV5-1 and TRBJ1-3; D is undetermined. V lost 5 bases to trimming and J lost 1 base, with 7 bases between them. The V gene's germline CDR1 is SGHRS and CDR2 YFSETQ. The CDR3 covers 13 residues. The CDR3 DNA reads TGCGCCAGCAGTTCGGGGTCTGGAAACACCATATATTTT. It is translated as CASSSGSGNTIYF.

The chain recombines TRBV16 with TRBJ2-1; 10 bases agree with TRBD2. After removal of 3 bases from V and 8 bases from J, the junction contained 10 bases not matched to a gene. The CDR3 is made up of 16 amino acids. CDR1 and CDR2 from the germline V gene are KGHSY and FQNENV. CDR3 residues: CASSQSPSGRNHEQFF. Here the CDR3 DNA reads TGTGCCAGCAGCCAGTCCCCTAGCGGGAGAAATCATGAGCAGTTCTTC.

The chain recombines TRBV9 with TRBJ1-1, with 10 positions matching TRBD1. The trim removed 3 bases at V and 3 bases at J, leaving 5 bases unmatched. This CDR3 is built from 15 residues. From germline, CDR1 is SGDLS and CDR2 YYNGEE. DNA for the CDR3: TGTGCCAGCAGCGCGACCGGGACAGGGGACACTGAAGCTTTCTTT. This sequence encodes CASSATGTGDTEAFF.

This clone was picked up one time. The chain employs TRBV18 and TRBJ2-3, with D possibly TRBD2 on 6 matching bases. The V end lost 6 bases, the J end lost 5 bases, and 12 bases lay between the germline ends. In germline, CDR1 is KGHSH, CDR2 LQKENI. This CDR3 comprises 13 residues. The DNA for the CDR3 is TGTGCCAGCTCGAGCGGGCAGGTAGATACGCAGTATTTT. This gives the protein CASSSGQVDTQYF.

The CDR3: CSVGEGTQYF. The CDR3 coding sequence is TGCAGCGTTGGGGAAGGTACGCAGTATTTT. This sequence joins TRBV29-1 and TRBJ2-3, with D unresolved. V lost 4 bases and J 8 bases, leaving 7 bases between the germline ends. Germline values: CDR1 SQVTM, CDR2 ANQGSEA. This CDR3 spans 10 amino acids.

This clone has a handful of counts. The V and J genes are TRBV4-2 and TRBJ1-1; D call uncertain. Trimming removed 0 bases at V and 2 bases at J, with 7 bases between. The CDR3 extends over 14 amino acids. Looked up from germline, CDR1 is LGHNA and CDR2 is YNFKEQ. The CDR3 nucleotides are TGTGCCAGCAGCCAAGATCAATCAAACACTGAAGCTTTCTTT. Its translation: CASSQDQSNTEAFF.

V usage is TRBV20-1 and J usage is TRBJ2-1; the match to TRBD2 covers 7 bases. The germline gives CDR1 DFQATT, CDR2 SNEGSKA (reference sequence). CDR3 length equals 11 residues. J gave up 9 bases and V 3 bases, and 2 bases lay outside the gene matches. In DNA, the CDR3 is TGCAGTGCTAGCTGGGGGGGTGAGCAGTTCTTC. Encoded protein: CSASWGGEQFF.

This clone was seen a handful of times. The chain is built from TRBV4-3 and TRBJ2-1, with 10 bases lining up with TRBD2. CDR1 and CDR2 (germline): LGHNA, YSLEER. The CDR3 sequence is 18 residues long. After removal of 2 bases from V and 8 bases from J, the junction contained 15 bases not matched to a gene. The CDR3 nucleotides are TGCGCCAGCAGCCAACCCCCAGCGGGAGGGCCAGGTCCCCATGAGCAGTTCTTC. The encoded protein is CASSQPPAGGPGPHEQFF.

This clone appeared a single time. This chain uses TRBV28 with TRBJ1-1, with a tentative D call TRBD1 (5 bases). The ends were cut back, 1 base at V and 3 bases at J, with 18 bases in the middle. This CDR3 comprises 17 residues. Germline CDR1 reads MDHEN; CDR2 reads SYDVKM. The CDR3 here is CASSLYGSRGDYTEAFF. CDR3 DNA sequence: TGTGCCAGCAGTTTATATGGTTCCCGGGGCGACTACACTGAAGCTTTCTTT. Combining the CDR3 with reference TRBV28 and TRBJ1-1 gives the whole variable domain DVKVTQSSRYLVKRTGEKVFLECVQDMDHENMFWYRQDPGLGLRLIYFSYDVKMKEKGDIPEGYSVSREKKERFSLILESASTNQTSMYLCASSLYGSRGDYTEAFFGQGTRLTVV.

The sample holds one count of this clone. The chain has TRBV19 and TRBJ2-2; D not certain. The germline gives CDR1 LNHDA, CDR2 SQIVND (reference sequence). V lost 3 bases and J lost 8, with 16 bases in between. This CDR3 spans 15 amino acids. CDR3 nucleotides: TGTGCCAGTAGTATTCTTCAACAAAAGGAAGGGGAGCTGTTTTTT. Translation: CASSILQQKEGELFF.

CDR3 region: CASSSGQGTQYF. In nucleotides, the CDR3 is TGTGCCAGCAGCTCCGGACAGGGTACGCAGTATTTT. The rearrangement links TRBV11-1 to TRBJ2-3, with TRBD1 matching 8 bases. CDR1 SGHAT and CDR2 FQDESV come from the germline V gene (reference sequence). V dropped 4 bases and J dropped 8; count of bases not matched to a gene: 2. There are 12 residues in the CDR3.

This chain connects TRBV13 to TRBJ2-1; D might be TRBD1 (6 bases). The CDR3 has 14 amino acids. V was shortened by 2 bases and J by 4 bases, with 9 bases between the two germline ends. Germline V CDR1 and CDR2: PRHDT, FYEKMQ (reference sequence). CDR3 in amino acids: CASSLTGMYNEQFF. The CDR3, as DNA: TGTGCCAGCAGCTTAACAGGGATGTACAATGAGCAGTTCTTC.

The gene calls are TRBV30 and TRBJ2-2; D is uncertain. Germline CDR1 is GTSNPN and CDR2 is SVGIG (reference sequence). V dropped 0 bases and J dropped 6 bases, with 5 bases sitting between them. The CDR3 has 12 amino acids. As DNA, the CDR3 is TGTGCCTGGAGTGTACGGGCCGGGGAGCTGTTTTTT. Translated: CAWSVRAGELFF.

V usage is TRBV6-6 and J usage is TRBJ1-5, with 7 bases identical to TRBD1. The CDR3 spans 14 residues. Germline values: CDR1 MNHNY, CDR2 SVGAGI (reference sequence). V lost 5 bases to trimming and J lost 2 bases; unmatched junction nucleotides: 3. CDR3 region: CASSPTGGNQPQHF. CDR3 coding DNA: TGTGCCAGCAGTCCCACAGGGGGCAATCAGCCCCAGCATTTT.

The chain's CDR3 is CASSSRQGRQETQYF. The CDR3 DNA sequence: TGTGCCAGTAGTTCCAGACAGGGGCGCCAAGAGACCCAGTACTTC. This chain connects TRBV19 to TRBJ2-5, with TRBD1 identical over 8 bases. CDR3 length: 15 residues. The germline V gene has CDR1 LNHDA and CDR2 SQIVND (reference sequence). V lost 5 bases to trimming and J lost 1 base; unmatched junction nucleotides: 6.